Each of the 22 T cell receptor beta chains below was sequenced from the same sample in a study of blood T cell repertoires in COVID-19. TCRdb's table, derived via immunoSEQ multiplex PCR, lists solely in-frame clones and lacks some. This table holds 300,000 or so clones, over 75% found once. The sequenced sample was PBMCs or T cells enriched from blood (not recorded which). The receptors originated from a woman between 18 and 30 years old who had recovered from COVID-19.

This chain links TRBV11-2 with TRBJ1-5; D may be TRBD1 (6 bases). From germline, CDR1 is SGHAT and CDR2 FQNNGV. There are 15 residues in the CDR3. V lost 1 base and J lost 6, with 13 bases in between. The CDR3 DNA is TGTGCCAGCAGCTTAGTGGCAGGGGTCGGTCAGCCCCAGCATTTT. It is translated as CASSLVAGVGQPQHF.

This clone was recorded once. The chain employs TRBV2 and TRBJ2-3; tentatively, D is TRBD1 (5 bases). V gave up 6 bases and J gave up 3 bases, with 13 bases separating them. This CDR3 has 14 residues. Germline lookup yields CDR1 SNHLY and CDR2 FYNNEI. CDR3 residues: CASRLGEGTDTQYF. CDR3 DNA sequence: TGTGCCAGCAGGCTAGGGGAAGGGACAGATACGCAGTATTTT.

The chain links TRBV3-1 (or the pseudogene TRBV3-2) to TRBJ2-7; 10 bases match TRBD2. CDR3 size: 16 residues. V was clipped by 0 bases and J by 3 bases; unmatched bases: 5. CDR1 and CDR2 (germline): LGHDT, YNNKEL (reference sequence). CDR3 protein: CASSQDWEREGYEQYF. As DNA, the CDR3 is TGTGCCAGCAGCCAAGATTGGGAGCGGGAGGGCTACGAGCAGTACTTC.

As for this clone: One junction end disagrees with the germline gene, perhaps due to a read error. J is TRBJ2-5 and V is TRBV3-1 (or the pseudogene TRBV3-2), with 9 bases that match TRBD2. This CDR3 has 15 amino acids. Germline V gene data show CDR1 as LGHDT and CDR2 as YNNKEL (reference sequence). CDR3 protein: CASRQAGGVLGTQYF. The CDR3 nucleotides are TGTGCCAGCAGACAAGCGGGGGGCGTACTAGGGACCCAGTACTTC.

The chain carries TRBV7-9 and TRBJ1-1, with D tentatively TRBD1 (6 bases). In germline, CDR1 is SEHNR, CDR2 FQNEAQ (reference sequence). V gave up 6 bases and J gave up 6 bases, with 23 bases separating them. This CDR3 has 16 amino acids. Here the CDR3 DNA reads TGTGCCAGCAGTCTCAGATACCAGGGGTTGTGGGCTGAAGCTTTCTTT. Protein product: CASSLRYQGLWAEAFF. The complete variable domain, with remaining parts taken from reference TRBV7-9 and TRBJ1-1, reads DTGVSQNPRHKITKRGQNVTFRCDPISEHNRLYWYRQTLGQGPEFLTYFQNEAQLEKSRLLSDRFSAERPKGSFSTLEIQRTEQGDSAMYLCASSLRYQGLWAEAFFGQGTRLTVV.

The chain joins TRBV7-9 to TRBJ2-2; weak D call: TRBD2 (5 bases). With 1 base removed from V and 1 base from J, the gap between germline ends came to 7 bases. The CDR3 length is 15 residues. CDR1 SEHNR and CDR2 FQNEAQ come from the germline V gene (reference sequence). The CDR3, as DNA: TGTGCCAGCAGCTTAGGGCGGGTGAACACCGGGGAGCTGTTTTTT. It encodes CASSLGRVNTGELFF.

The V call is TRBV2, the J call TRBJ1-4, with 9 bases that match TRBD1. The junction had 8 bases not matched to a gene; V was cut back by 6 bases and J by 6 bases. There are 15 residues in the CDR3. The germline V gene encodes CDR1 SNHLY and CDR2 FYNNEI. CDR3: CASRTSTGGYEKLFF. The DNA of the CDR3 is TGTGCCAGCAGGACCTCTACAGGGGGCTATGAAAAACTGTTTTTT.

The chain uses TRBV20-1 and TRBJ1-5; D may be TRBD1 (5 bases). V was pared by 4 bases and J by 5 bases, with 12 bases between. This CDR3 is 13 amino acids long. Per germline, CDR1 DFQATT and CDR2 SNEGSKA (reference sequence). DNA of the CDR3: TGCAGTGCTATTGACGGGGGTGATCAGCCCCAGCATTTT. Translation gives CSAIDGGDQPQHF.

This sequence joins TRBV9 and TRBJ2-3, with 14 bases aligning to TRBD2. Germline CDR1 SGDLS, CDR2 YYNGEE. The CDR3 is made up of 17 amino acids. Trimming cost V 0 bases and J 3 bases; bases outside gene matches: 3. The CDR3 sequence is CASSVGTSGGPTDTQYF. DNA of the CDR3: TGTGCCAGCAGCGTAGGGACTAGCGGGGGGCCTACAGATACGCAGTATTTT. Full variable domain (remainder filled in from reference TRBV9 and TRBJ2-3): DSGVTQTPKHLITATGQRVTLRCSPRSGDLSVYWYQQSLDQGLQFLIQYYNGEERAKGNILERFSAQQFPDLHSELNLSSLELGDSALYFCASSVGTSGGPTDTQYFGPGTRLTVL.

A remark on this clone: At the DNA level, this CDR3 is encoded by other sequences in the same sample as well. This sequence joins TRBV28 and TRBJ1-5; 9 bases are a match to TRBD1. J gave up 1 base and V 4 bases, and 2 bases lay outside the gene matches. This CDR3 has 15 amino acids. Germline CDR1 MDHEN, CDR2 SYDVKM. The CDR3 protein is CASSSTGGSNQPQHF. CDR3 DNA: TGTGCCAGCAGTTCGACAGGGGGGAGCAATCAGCCCCAGCATTTT.

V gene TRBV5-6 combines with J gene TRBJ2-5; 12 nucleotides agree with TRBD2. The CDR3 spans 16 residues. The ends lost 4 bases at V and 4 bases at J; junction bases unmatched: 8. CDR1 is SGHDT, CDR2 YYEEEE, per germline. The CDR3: CASSATSGGPPETQYF. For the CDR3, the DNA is TGTGCCAGCAGCGCGACTAGCGGGGGACCCCCAGAGACCCAGTACTTC.

The CDR3 loop reads CASSPAGSGTSGGQFIDEQFF. In DNA form, the CDR3 reads TGTGCCAGCAGTCCGGCCGGCTCCGGAACTAGCGGGGGCCAGTTTATTGATGAGCAGTTCTTC. J is TRBJ2-1 and V is TRBV7-8; 11 bases align to TRBD2. The CDR3 consists of 21 residues. The junction had 27 bases not matched to a gene; V was cut back by 6 bases and J by 8 bases. Germline V gene data show CDR1 as SGHVS and CDR2 as FQNEAQ.

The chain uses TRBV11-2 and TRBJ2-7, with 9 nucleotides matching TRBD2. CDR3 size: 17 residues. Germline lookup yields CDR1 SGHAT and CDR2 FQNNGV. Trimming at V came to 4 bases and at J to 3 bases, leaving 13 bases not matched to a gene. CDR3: CASSSIGRREGLYEQYF. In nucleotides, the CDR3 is TGTGCCAGCAGCTCGATAGGGAGGCGGGAGGGTCTCTACGAGCAGTACTTC. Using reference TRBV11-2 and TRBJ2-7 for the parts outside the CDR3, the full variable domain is EAGVAQSPRYKIIEKRQSVAFWCNPISGHATLYWYQQILGQGPKLLIQFQNNGVVDDSQLPKDRFSAERLKGVDSTLKIQPAKLEDSAVYLCASSSIGRREGLYEQYFGPGTRLTVT.

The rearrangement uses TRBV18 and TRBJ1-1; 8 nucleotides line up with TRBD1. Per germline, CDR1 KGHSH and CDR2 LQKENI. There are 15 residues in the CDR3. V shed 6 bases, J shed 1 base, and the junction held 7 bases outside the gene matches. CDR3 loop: CASSLDRGGNTEAFF. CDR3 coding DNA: TGTGCCAGCTCGCTAGACAGGGGTGGGAACACTGAAGCTTTCTTT.

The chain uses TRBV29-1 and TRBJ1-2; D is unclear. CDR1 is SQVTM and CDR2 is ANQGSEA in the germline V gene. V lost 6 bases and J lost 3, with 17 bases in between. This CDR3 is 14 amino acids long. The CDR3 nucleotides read TGCAGCGTATCGACATACAACAGATACTATGGCTACACCTTC. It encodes CSVSTYNRYYGYTF.

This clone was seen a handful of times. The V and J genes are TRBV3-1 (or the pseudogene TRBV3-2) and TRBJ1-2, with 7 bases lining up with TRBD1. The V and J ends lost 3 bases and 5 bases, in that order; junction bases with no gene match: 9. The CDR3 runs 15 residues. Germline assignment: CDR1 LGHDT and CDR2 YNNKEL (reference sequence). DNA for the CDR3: TGTGCCAGCAGCCACCTTCGGACAGGAGATTATGGCTACACCTTC. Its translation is CASSHLRTGDYGYTF.

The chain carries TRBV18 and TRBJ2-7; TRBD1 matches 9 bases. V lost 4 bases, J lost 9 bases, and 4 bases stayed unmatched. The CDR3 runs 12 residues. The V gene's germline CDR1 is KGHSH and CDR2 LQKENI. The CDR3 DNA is TGTGCCAGCTCACTGGGACAGGGTTTGCAGTACTTC. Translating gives CASSLGQGLQYF.

The chain's CDR3 is CASSYGRQGYEQYF. CDR3 coding DNA: TGTGCCAGCAGTTACGGCAGACAGGGCTACGAGCAGTACTTC. The rearrangement joins TRBV6-5 to TRBJ2-7; 7 positions match TRBD1. The V gene's germline CDR1 is MNHEY and CDR2 SVGAGI. This CDR3 has 14 residues. V dropped 2 bases and J dropped 3; count of bases not matched to a gene: 4.

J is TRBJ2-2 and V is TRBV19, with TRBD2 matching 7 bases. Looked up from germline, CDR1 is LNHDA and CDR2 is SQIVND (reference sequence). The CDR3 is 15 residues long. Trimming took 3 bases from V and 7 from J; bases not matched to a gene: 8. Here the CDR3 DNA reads TGTGCCAGTAGTATTATTGCGGGGGAGATCGGGGAGCTGTTTTTT. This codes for CASSIIAGEIGELFF.

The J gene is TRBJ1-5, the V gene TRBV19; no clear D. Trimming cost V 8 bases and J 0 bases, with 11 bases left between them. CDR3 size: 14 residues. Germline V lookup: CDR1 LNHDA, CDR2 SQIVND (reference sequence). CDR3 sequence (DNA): TGTGCCAGTGTTCCGGGGAATAGCAATCAGCCCCAGCATTTT. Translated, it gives CASVPGNSNQPQHF.

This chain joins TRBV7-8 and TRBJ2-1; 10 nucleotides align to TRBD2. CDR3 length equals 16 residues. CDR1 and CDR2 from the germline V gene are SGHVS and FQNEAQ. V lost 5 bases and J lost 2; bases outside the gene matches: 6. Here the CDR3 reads CASSRLAGLAYNEQFF. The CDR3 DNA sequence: TGTGCCAGCAGCCGACTAGCGGGCCTAGCCTACAATGAGCAGTTCTTC.

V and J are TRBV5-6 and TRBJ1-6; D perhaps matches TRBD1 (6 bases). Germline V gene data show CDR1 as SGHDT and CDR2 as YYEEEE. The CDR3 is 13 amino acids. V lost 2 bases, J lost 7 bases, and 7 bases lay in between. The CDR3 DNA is TGTGCCAGCAGCTTCACAGGGAATTCACCCCTCCACTTT. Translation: CASSFTGNSPLHF.